A selection of T cell receptor beta chains follows, all from one sample in a study of cytomegalovirus exposure and HLA in healthy donors. The repertoire was sequenced with immunoSEQ multiplex PCR; TCRdb's copy has only in-frame clones and lacks some. The sample gives more than 60,000 clones, around 76% of which show up once; 3.3% is in the top ten. The sample comprised PBMCs. These receptor sequences come from a man aged 18 to 30 in good health and CMV-seronegative. CDR3s include the opening cysteine and the closing phenylalanine or tryptophan. The D gene is left open where the match is weak. Clone size appears in some rows only: once, few, many, or a class for an expanded clone.

DNA: TGTGCCAGCAGCTCTAGACACAGGGACCCCGGGGAGCTGTTTTTT
CDR3: CASSSRHRDPGELFF
V: TRBV7-6
D: NA
size: NA
J: TRBJ2-2

DNA: TGCAGTTTTAGGACTGAATACGAGCAGTACTTC
CDR3: CSFRTEYEQYF
V: TRBV20-1
D: NA
size: NA
J: TRBJ2-7

DNA: TGTGCCAGTAGTCATGACCTTGACAGGAGGAGCTATGGCTACACCTTC
CDR3: CASSHDLDRRSYGYTF
V: TRBV19
D: NA
size: NA
J: TRBJ1-2

DNA: TGTGCCAGCACCCGGGGGAGGGGTCTCTACGAGCAGTACTTC
CDR3: CASTRGRGLYEQYF
V: TRBV28
D: TRBD2
size: once
J: TRBJ2-7

DNA: TGTGCCAGCAGCCGACAGAACTATGGCTACACCTTC
CDR3: CASSRQNYGYTF
V: TRBV5-6
D: NA
size: NA
J: TRBJ1-2

DNA: TGTGCCAGCAGACCTGACAGTTTGAACACTGAAGCTTTCTTT
CDR3: CASRPDSLNTEAFF
V: TRBV7-9
D: NA
size: once
J: TRBJ1-1

DNA: TGTGCCAGCAGGCCCCAGGGCAGTACCTACGAGCAGTACTTC
CDR3: CASRPQGSTYEQYF
V: TRBV5-4
D: NA
size: NA
J: TRBJ2-7

DNA: TGTGCCAGCAAGGGGGGGGACACAAGGCAGCCCCAGCATTTT
CDR3: CASKGGDTRQPQHF
V: TRBV6-6
D: NA
size: NA
J: TRBJ1-5

DNA: TGCGCCAGCAGCTTGGTGGGCGAGGGTGGAAACACCATATATTTT
CDR3: CASSLVGEGGNTIYF
V: TRBV5-1
D: NA
size: NA
J: TRBJ1-3

DNA: TGTGCCAGCAGCTTAGGCCCCCGTGGGGCTAGCGGGGGACAAGAGACCCAGTACTTC
CDR3: CASSLGPRGASGGQETQYF
V: TRBV7-2
D: TRBD2
size: NA
J: TRBJ2-5

DNA: TGCAGCGGTCGCAGGGGTAACATTCAGTACTTC
CDR3: CSGRRGNIQYF
V: TRBV29-1
D: NA
size: NA
J: TRBJ2-4

DNA: TGTGCCAGCAGCCAGCGACCGGGACTAGCCCCTCTGAGCACAGATACGCAGTATTTT
CDR3: CASSQRPGLAPLSTDTQYF
V: TRBV9
D: TRBD2
size: NA
J: TRBJ2-3

DNA: TGTGCCAGCAGTGAATACGCAGGGGGCGCAGGTGGGGAGACCCAGTACTTC
CDR3: CASSEYAGGAGGETQYF
V: TRBV25-1
D: TRBD1
size: NA
J: TRBJ2-5

DNA: TGTGCCAGCAGCTTCAACCAGGGGTCCCCCAGTTCACCCCTCCACTTT
CDR3: CASSFNQGSPSSPLHF
V: TRBV7-2
D: NA
size: NA
J: TRBJ1-6

DNA: TGTGCCAGCAGCTTGTGGTCCGGGGGGGGTGATACGCAGTATTTT
CDR3: CASSLWSGGGDTQYF
V: TRBV5-4
D: TRBD2
size: NA
J: TRBJ2-3

DNA: TGTGCCATCAGTGATGGGGCAGGGGAGACCCAGTACTTC
CDR3: CAISDGAGETQYF
V: TRBV10-3
D: NA
size: NA
J: TRBJ2-5

DNA: TGCGCCAGCAGCCTTCGACAGGGGAACACCGGGGAGCTGTTTTTT
CDR3: CASSLRQGNTGELFF
V: TRBV4-1
D: TRBD1
size: NA
J: TRBJ2-2

DNA: TGTGCCAGCAGCTCAACCCTAGCGGGGAGACAAGAGACCCAGTACTTC
CDR3: CASSSTLAGRQETQYF
V: TRBV7-8
D: TRBD2
size: NA
J: TRBJ2-5

DNA: TGTGCCAGCAGCCCGGGACAGGGTACCTACGAGCAGTACTTC
CDR3: CASSPGQGTYEQYF
V: TRBV6-1
D: TRBD1
size: NA
J: TRBJ2-7

DNA: TGTGCCAGCAGCCATTTGAACAGGGGAGCAGATACGCAGTATTTT
CDR3: CASSHLNRGADTQYF
V: TRBV5-4
D: TRBD1
size: few
J: TRBJ2-3

DNA: TGTGCCAGCAGTTACTCGCTAGCGGTTTCCTATGGCTACACCTTC
CDR3: CASSYSLAVSYGYTF
V: TRBV6-5
D: NA
size: NA
J: TRBJ1-2

DNA: TGTGCCAGCAGCTTTTCCGGGTCTGGAAACACCATATATTTT
CDR3: CASSFSGSGNTIYF
V: TRBV5-4
D: NA
size: NA
J: TRBJ1-3

DNA: TGTGCCAGCAGTTTAGAGGGTAGGAGCAATCAGCCCCAGCATTTT
CDR3: CASSLEGRSNQPQHF
V: TRBV27
D: NA
size: once
J: TRBJ1-5

DNA: TGCGCCAGCAGCCCCGACAGGTCAGGCGTGGATGGCTACACCTTC
CDR3: CASSPDRSGVDGYTF
V: TRBV5-1
D: NA
size: NA
J: TRBJ1-2

DNA: TGCGCCAGCAGCCTAAGGGACAGGGGGCAGACCGGGGAGCTGTTTTTT
CDR3: CASSLRDRGQTGELFF
V: TRBV5-1
D: TRBD1
size: NA
J: TRBJ2-2

DNA: TGTGCCAGCAGCGTAGAAGGTAGCGGGAATTCACCCCTCCACTTT
CDR3: CASSVEGSGNSPLHF
V: TRBV9
D: NA
size: NA
J: TRBJ1-6

DNA: TGTGCCAGCTCACCGAGAGATAATTCACCCCTCCACTTT
CDR3: CASSPRDNSPLHF
V: TRBV18
D: NA
size: NA
J: TRBJ1-6

DNA: TGTGCCAGCAGCTGGGAGGGAAGGAACACTGAAGCTTTCTTT
CDR3: CASSWEGRNTEAFF
V: TRBV11-1
D: NA
size: NA
J: TRBJ1-1

DNA: TGTGCCAGCAGCCCAGGGACAGTTGAAAAACTGTTTTTT
CDR3: CASSPGTVEKLFF
V: TRBV9
D: TRBD1
size: once
J: TRBJ1-4

DNA: TGTGCCAGCAGTACAGAGCGTAACAGGGTAGGCACAGATACGCAGTATTTT
CDR3: CASSTERNRVGTDTQYF
V: TRBV2
D: NA
size: NA
J: TRBJ2-3

DNA: TGTGCCAGCAGATCCTCCGGGGGTTCCTATGGCTACACCTTC
CDR3: CASRSSGGSYGYTF
V: TRBV6-5
D: NA
size: NA
J: TRBJ1-2

DNA: TGTGCCAGCAGCCCTTGGACTGTGAACACCGGGGAGCTGTTTTTT
CDR3: CASSPWTVNTGELFF
V: TRBV5-4
D: NA
size: NA
J: TRBJ2-2

DNA: TGTGCCAGCAGCTTAGCTTGGAGTTCGAAAGCTTTCTTT
CDR3: CASSLAWSSKAFF
V: TRBV7-2
D: NA
size: NA
J: TRBJ1-1

DNA: TGTGCCAGCAGTTTAGGAGGGGGCAAACAGCCCCAGCATTTT
CDR3: CASSLGGGKQPQHF
V: TRBV28
D: TRBD1
size: few
J: TRBJ1-5

DNA: TGTGCCATCAGGCTGGGACAGGGGCAAGAGACCCAGTACTTC
CDR3: CAIRLGQGQETQYF
V: TRBV10-3
D: TRBD1
size: NA
J: TRBJ2-5

DNA: TGTGCCAGCTCACCGGGGCTAGCGGAGACCCAGTACTTC
CDR3: CASSPGLAETQYF
V: TRBV18
D: NA
size: few
J: TRBJ2-5

DNA: TGTGCCAGTAACTCTGGCAGGGGTATAGCTAGGATCACAGATACGCAGTATTTT
CDR3: CASNSGRGIARITDTQYF
V: TRBV19
D: NA
size: NA
J: TRBJ2-3

DNA: TGCGCCAGCAGTGAAGGAGGGGGCGGTGAAAAACTGTTTTTT
CDR3: CASSEGGGGEKLFF
V: TRBV10-1
D: TRBD1
size: NA
J: TRBJ1-4

DNA: TGTGCCTGGAGTGAGGGAGGAGGGGACCTTGAAAAACTGTTTTTT
CDR3: CAWSEGGGDLEKLFF
V: TRBV30
D: NA
size: NA
J: TRBJ1-4

DNA: TGTGCCAGCAGTGAAGCGCCTAGCGGGGGTTACATTCAGTACTTC
CDR3: CASSEAPSGGYIQYF
V: TRBV6-1
D: TRBD2
size: NA
J: TRBJ2-4

DNA: TGTGCCAGCAGTCCCCTGATACAGGGGAACTATGGCTACACCTTC
CDR3: CASSPLIQGNYGYTF
V: TRBV27
D: TRBD1
size: NA
J: TRBJ1-2

DNA: TGTGCCAGCAGTGACGGGGGGGGTAGCAACAATGAGCAGTTCTTC
CDR3: CASSDGGGSNNEQFF
V: TRBV6-4
D: TRBD2
size: NA
J: TRBJ2-1

DNA: TGTGCCAGCAGTGAAACGCTCAGGACCTACAATGAGCAGTTCTTC
CDR3: CASSETLRTYNEQFF
V: TRBV6-4
D: NA
size: few
J: TRBJ2-1

DNA: TGTGCCAGCAGCGTAGGGGGACAGGGCCTCACAGATACGCAGTATTTT
CDR3: CASSVGGQGLTDTQYF
V: TRBV9
D: TRBD1
size: NA
J: TRBJ2-3

DNA: TGTGCCAGCACCCGGACAGGGTCAGTTTCTGAGCAGTTCTTC
CDR3: CASTRTGSVSEQFF
V: TRBV6-5
D: TRBD1
size: few
J: TRBJ2-1

DNA: TGTGCCAGCAGCGTAGAGGGGCACTATGGCTACACCTTC
CDR3: CASSVEGHYGYTF
V: TRBV9
D: NA
size: NA
J: TRBJ1-2

DNA: TGTGCCACCAGGGATACATGGAGGGGTGAAAAACTGTTTTTT
CDR3: CATRDTWRGEKLFF
V: TRBV15
D: NA
size: NA
J: TRBJ1-4

DNA: TGTGCCAGCAGTATGCTACAAATCCAGGGACAGGGTAACACCGGGGAGCTGTTTTTT
CDR3: CASSMLQIQGQGNTGELFF
V: TRBV28
D: TRBD1
size: NA
J: TRBJ2-2

DNA: TGTGCCAGTCGGGACAGGATGAATTCACCCCTCCACTTT
CDR3: CASRDRMNSPLHF
V: TRBV19
D: TRBD1
size: NA
J: TRBJ1-6

DNA: TGCAGCGTCCGAGATCCGGGACAGCCGTCCTACGAGCAGTACTTC
CDR3: CSVRDPGQPSYEQYF
V: TRBV29-1
D: TRBD1
size: NA
J: TRBJ2-7

DNA: TGCGCCAGCAGCCAAGAGCCGGGACTCCCTATCCACACAGATACGCAGTATTTT
CDR3: CASSQEPGLPIHTDTQYF
V: TRBV4-3
D: NA
size: few
J: TRBJ2-3